Presented here are 21 T cell receptor beta chains from one specimen sequenced in a study of shared clonotypes between healthy human individuals. Clones were read by immunoSEQ multiplex PCR, and TCRdb kept only the in-frame ones, dropping some. The sample has some 2,400,000 clones, approximately 94% seen once. The sample consisted of naive CD4+ T cells sorted from blood. The subset denotes: CD45RA+ positively selected. All receptors derive from a man aged 18 to 29 in good health.

The gene calls are TRBV28 and TRBJ2-7, with 8 bases identical to TRBD1. V was pared by 10 bases and J by 2 bases, with 13 bases of the junction left unmatched. The CDR3 has 15 residues. CDR1 and CDR2 from the germline V gene are MDHEN and SYDVKM. The chain's CDR3 is CATYGSKTGAYEQYF. DNA of the CDR3: TGTGCCACCTACGGATCAAAGACAGGGGCCTACGAGCAGTACTTC.

The chain recombines TRBV18 with TRBJ2-7; 8 bases line up with TRBD2. The CDR3 runs to 15 residues. Trimming removed 5 bases from V and 4 bases from J; junction bases left unmatched: 10. Looked up from germline, CDR1 is KGHSH and CDR2 is LQKENI. The CDR3 loop is CASSISGTSGYEQYF. CDR3 DNA sequence: TGTGCCAGCTCAATCTCCGGCACTAGCGGATACGAGCAGTACTTC.

J is TRBJ1-3 and V is TRBV28; the D gene is possibly TRBD1 (6 bases). Germline CDR1 is MDHEN and CDR2 is SYDVKM. This CDR3 is built from 16 residues. Between the trimmed V and J ends, which lost 5 bases and 2 bases, there was a span of 16 bases. The CDR3 loop is CASSGYAGGPGNTIYF. The CDR3 DNA reads TGTGCCAGCAGTGGATACGCCGGGGGGCCTGGAAACACCATATATTTT.

CDR3 nucleotide sequence: TGCGCCAGCAGCCAAGTATTTGGGACCGGGGAGCTGTTTTTT. As protein: CASSQVFGTGELFF. The chain is built from TRBV4-3 and TRBJ2-2; D ambiguous. This CDR3 region has 14 residues. Trimming removed 1 base from V and 5 bases from J, with 8 bases in between. Germline CDR1 is LGHNA and CDR2 is YSLEER.

Written as DNA, the CDR3 is TGTGCCAGCAGCTGGGGCAGTGTGAACACTGAAGCTTTCTTT. Its protein is CASSWGSVNTEAFF. The chain combines TRBV11-2 with TRBJ1-1, with a weak D call TRBD1 (5 bases). The CDR3 covers 14 residues. The V gene lost 4 bases and the J gene lost 0 bases, with 9 bases spanning the gap. From germline, CDR1 is SGHAT and CDR2 FQNNGV.

The chain recombines TRBV18 with TRBJ2-7, with D perhaps TRBD1 (6 bases). This CDR3 is built from 14 residues. The germline CDR1 and CDR2 sequences are KGHSH and LQKENI. V dropped 5 bases and J dropped 1 base, with 12 bases sitting between them. The CDR3 bases are TGTGCCAGCTCAGAGAGGCAGGGGTCCTACGAGCAGTACTTC. It encodes CASSERQGSYEQYF.

Here the CDR3 reads CASSITGTGPTDTQYF. As DNA, the CDR3 is TGTGCCAGCAGCATTACCGGGACAGGGCCCACAGATACGCAGTATTTT. The chain carries TRBV7-9 and TRBJ2-3; 9 nucleotides align to TRBD1. This CDR3 is 16 amino acids long. The V gene end was trimmed by 5 bases and the J gene end by 2 bases; junction bases not matched to a gene: 8. Germline V lookup: CDR1 SEHNR, CDR2 FQNEAQ (reference sequence).

The gene calls are TRBV19 and TRBJ1-3; D is unresolved. Looked up from germline, CDR1 is LNHDA and CDR2 is SQIVND (reference sequence). V dropped 3 bases and J dropped 3 bases, with 6 bases sitting between them. The CDR3 consists of 13 residues. CDR3 bases: TGTGCCAGTAGTATTCTGCTTGGAAACACCATATATTTT. It translates to CASSILLGNTIYF.

The gene calls are TRBV27 and TRBJ2-7, with D possibly being TRBD1 (5 bases). The germline CDR1 and CDR2 sequences are MNHEY and SMNVEV (reference sequence). CDR3 length: 14 residues. The V gene lost 6 bases and the J gene lost 5 bases, with 17 bases spanning the gap. CDR3 sequence (DNA): TGTGCCAGCAGATTCCTCAGGGATAGGGACGAGCAGTACTTC. It specifies CASRFLRDRDEQYF.

V and J are TRBV6-6 and TRBJ2-7, with D possibly being TRBD1 (6 bases). The CDR3 spans 13 residues. V lost 6 bases and J lost 3, with 12 bases in between. Germline V gene sequence: CDR1 MNHNY, CDR2 SVGAGI (reference sequence). The CDR3 DNA reads as TGTGCCAGCAGCACAGGGTTTGGCTACGAGCAGTACTTC. Translating gives CASSTGFGYEQYF.

About this clone itself: At the DNA level, this CDR3 is encoded by other sequences in the same sample as well. CDR3 loop: CASSLARSYEQYF. CDR3 nucleotides: TGTGCCAGCAGCTTAGCCAGGAGCTACGAGCAGTACTTC. This chain joins TRBV7-9 and TRBJ2-7; D call uncertain. This CDR3 spans 13 amino acids. Germline V gene lookup returns CDR1 SEHNR and CDR2 FQNEAQ (reference sequence). V was shortened by 0 bases and J by 3 bases, with 6 bases between the two germline ends.

J is TRBJ2-3 and V is TRBV5-1, with 7 positions matching TRBD2. Germline assignment: CDR1 SGHRS and CDR2 YFSETQ. The CDR3 spans 15 residues. V trimming: 4 bases; J trimming: 1 base; junction bases outside the gene matches: 6. CDR3 loop: CASSLTRGGTDTQYF. The CDR3 DNA follows: TGCGCCAGCAGCCTGACTCGGGGGGGCACAGATACGCAGTATTTT. Full variable domain (missing parts from reference TRBV5-1 and TRBJ2-3): KAGVTQTPRYLIKTRGQQVTLSCSPISGHRSVSWYQQTPGQGLQFLFEYFSETQRNKGNFPGRFSGRQFSNSRSEMNVSTLELGDSALYLCASSLTRGGTDTQYFGPGTRLTVL.

V usage is TRBV6-4 and J usage is TRBJ1-2; D may be TRBD1 (5 bases). This CDR3 region has 15 residues. Germline CDR1 MRHNA, CDR2 SNTAGT. V lost 0 bases and J 4 bases, leaving 12 bases between the germline ends. The CDR3 spells CASSDSGQGGYGYTF. In DNA, the CDR3 is TGTGCCAGCAGTGACTCAGGGCAGGGCGGCTATGGCTACACCTTC.

This CDR3 reads CASSIAGGLPAEQYF. DNA of the CDR3: TGTGCCAGTAGTATAGCCGGGGGGCTTCCCGCCGAGCAGTACTTC. V usage is TRBV19 and J usage is TRBJ2-7; weak D call: TRBD2 (7 bases). The CDR3 is 15 amino acids. The germline V and J ends were trimmed by 1 base and 6 bases, with 16 bases remaining between them. The germline V gene encodes CDR1 LNHDA and CDR2 SQIVND (reference sequence).

The V call is TRBV6-6, the J call TRBJ2-7; possibly TRBD1 for D (5 bases). Trimming took 5 bases from V and 5 from J, leaving 19 bases between them. Germline CDR1 reads MNHNY; CDR2 reads SVGAGI (reference sequence). This CDR3 is built from 15 residues. The CDR3 reads CASSPPGQGFHEQYF. In nucleotides, the CDR3 is TGTGCCAGCAGTCCCCCCGGCCAGGGTTTCCACGAGCAGTACTTC.

This chain links TRBV5-8 with TRBJ2-1, with D tentatively TRBD2 (6 bases). V lost 4 bases to trimming and J lost 7 bases, with 21 bases between them. CDR3 length equals 16 residues. Germline CDR1 SGHTS, CDR2 YDEGEE. CDR3 in amino acids: CASSQYGGPARNEQFF. In DNA, the CDR3 is TGTGCCAGCAGCCAGTACGGGGGTCCAGCGCGTAATGAGCAGTTCTTC.

The chain has TRBV7-9 and TRBJ1-3; 7 nucleotides line up with TRBD1. This CDR3 is 15 amino acids long. After removal of 6 bases from V and 3 bases from J, the junction contained 8 bases not matched to a gene. Germline V gene data show CDR1 as SEHNR and CDR2 as FQNEAQ (reference sequence). CDR3 amino acids: CASRPGTAGGNTIYF. In nucleotides, the CDR3 is TGTGCCAGCAGGCCGGGGACAGCCGGTGGAAACACCATATATTTT.

This sequence joins TRBV2 and TRBJ2-5; D gene ambiguous. Germline loops: CDR1 SNHLY, CDR2 FYNNEI. V was clipped by 0 bases and J by 2 bases, with 13 bases between them. CDR3 length: 16 amino acids. CDR3 amino acids: CASSEAHQTVQETQYF. CDR3 nucleotide sequence: TGTGCCAGCAGTGAAGCTCACCAGACCGTTCAAGAGACCCAGTACTTC.

The rearrangement uses TRBV10-3 and TRBJ2-5; D is possibly TRBD1 (6 bases). TRBJ2-7 explains the end of the DNA better; the J call may be wrong. Germline lookup yields CDR1 ENHRY and CDR2 SYGVKD. This CDR3 is 15 amino acids long. The CDR3 DNA reads as TGTGCCATCAGTGAGTCAAGCCCAACAGGGACCGAGCAGTACTTC. It specifies CAISESSPTGTEQYF.

The sample holds one count of this clone. The sample holds other DNA sequences that translate to the same CDR3. The chain couples TRBV5-1 to TRBJ1-6; D is unclear. The CDR3 loop spans 14 amino acids. Germline-derived CDR1 and CDR2 are SGHRS and YFSETQ. The V and J ends lost 0 bases and 7 bases respectively, with 8 bases between them. The CDR3 coding sequence is TGCGCCAGCAGCTTGGGACGGGGAAATTCACCCCTCCACTTT. It translates to CASSLGRGNSPLHF.

This clone was seen once. The gene calls are TRBV29-1 and TRBJ2-5; 9 bases are shared with TRBD1. In germline, CDR1 is SQVTM, CDR2 ANQGSEA. This CDR3 has 14 residues. V was pared by 7 bases and J by 4 bases, with 10 bases of the junction left unmatched. CDR3 coding DNA: TGCAGCGGAGAAAGGACAGGGGTTGGAGAGACCCAGTACTTC. It is translated as CSGERTGVGETQYF. Combining the CDR3 with reference TRBV29-1 and TRBJ2-5 gives the whole variable domain SAVISQKPSRDICQRGTSLTIQCQVDSQVTMMFWYRQQPGQSLTLIATANQGSEATYESGFVIDKFPISRPNLTFSTLTVSNMSPEDSSIYLCSGERTGVGETQYFGPGTRLLVL.